This T cell receptor beta chain appears in the sequencing data of a study of cytomegalovirus exposure and HLA in healthy donors. Study background: Genotyping of nearly 400 donors showed that over 80% belonged to the Caucasian-associated ancestry cluster. Whole-study findings and limits: Being productive about 87% or about 30% of the time was typical of most TCR beta V segments in an earlier analysis. Indistinguishability led to the exclusion of some V segments, TRBV6-2 and TRBV6-3 included. Several of the most significant clusters appeared, in a later analysis, to be linked to common viral pathogens.

PCR used 60 Vbeta primers and 13 Jbeta primers. Sequencing used immunoSEQ multiplex PCR; TCRdb keeps in-frame clones, though not all of them. The sample has approximately 170,000 clones, about 62% seen once; the top ten hold around 3%. About this clone itself: The antigen remains undetermined.

Per germline, CDR1 SGHVS and CDR2 FQNEAQ. CDR3 length: 15 amino acids. The V gene lost 5 bases and the J gene lost 9 bases, with 20 bases spanning the gap. The sequencing sample was made of PBMCs. This rearrangement joins TRBV7-8 to TRBJ2-1; weak D call: TRBD2 (6 bases). The source is a man aged 35 to 55 in good health and CMV-seronegative. In DNA form, the CDR3 reads TGTGCCAGCAGCAGCCGGGACTCCTTGAGCACTGAGCAGTTCTTC. Its protein is CASSSRDSLSTEQFF.